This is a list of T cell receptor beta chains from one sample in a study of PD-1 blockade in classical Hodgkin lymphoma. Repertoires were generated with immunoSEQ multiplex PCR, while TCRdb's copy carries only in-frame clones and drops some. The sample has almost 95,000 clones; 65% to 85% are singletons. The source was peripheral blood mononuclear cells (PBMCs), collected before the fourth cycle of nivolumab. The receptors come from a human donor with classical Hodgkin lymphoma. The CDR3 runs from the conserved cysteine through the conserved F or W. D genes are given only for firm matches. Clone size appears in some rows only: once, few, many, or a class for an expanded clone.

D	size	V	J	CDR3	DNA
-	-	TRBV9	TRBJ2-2	CASSVELGNTGELFF	TGTGCCAGCAGCGTAGAACTAGGAAACACCGGGGAGCTGTTTTTT
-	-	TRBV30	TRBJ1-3	CAWSGMSGNTIYF	TGTGCCTGGTCCGGGATGTCTGGAAACACCATATATTTT
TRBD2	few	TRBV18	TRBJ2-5	CASSPSPISSGSAYQETQYF	TGTGCCAGCTCACCGTCCCCTATCAGCAGCGGGAGCGCGTACCAAGAGACCCAGTACTTC
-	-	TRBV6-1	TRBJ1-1	CASSIHGRDTEAFF	TGTGCCAGCAGCATCCATGGGAGGGACACTGAAGCTTTCTTT
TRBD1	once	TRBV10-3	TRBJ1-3	CAISSGTGGSGNTIYF	TGTGCCATCAGTTCCGGGACAGGGGGCTCTGGAAACACCATATATTTT
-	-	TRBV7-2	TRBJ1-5	CASSLATGQPQHF	TGTGCCAGCAGCTTAGCTACGGGACAGCCCCAGCATTTT
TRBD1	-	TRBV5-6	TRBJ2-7	CASSLVVRGLGGARYEQYF	TGTGCCAGCAGCTTGGTGGTCAGGGGGCTGGGCGGGGCCCGCTACGAGCAGTACTTC
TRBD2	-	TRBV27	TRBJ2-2	CASSLRAGGRAGELFF	TGTGCCAGCAGTTTACGAGCGGGAGGACGCGCCGGGGAGCTGTTTTTT
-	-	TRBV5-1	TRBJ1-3	CASSSGVAGNTIYF	TGCGCCAGCAGCTCCGGAGTAGCTGGAAACACCATATATTTT
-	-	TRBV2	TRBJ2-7	CASKGDPYEQYF	TGTGCCAGCAAGGGGGACCCCTACGAGCAGTACTTC
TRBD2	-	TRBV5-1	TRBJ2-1	CASSPRTSGTTNEQFF	TGCGCCAGCAGCCCAAGGACTAGCGGGACTACAAATGAGCAGTTCTTC
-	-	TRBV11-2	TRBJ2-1	CASSQDVPQTLNEQFF	TGTGCCAGCAGCCAGGATGTTCCTCAGACTCTCAATGAGCAGTTCTTC
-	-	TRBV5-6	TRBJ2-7	CASSFTGRNEQYF	TGTGCCAGCAGCTTCACGGGACGTAACGAGCAGTACTTC
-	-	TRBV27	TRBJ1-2	CASRRGPYGYTF	TGTGCCAGCAGGCGGGGACCCTATGGCTACACCTTC
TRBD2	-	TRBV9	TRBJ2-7	CASSVSFAGDYEQYF	TGTGCCAGCAGCGTTTCCTTTGCGGGAGACTACGAGCAGTACTTC
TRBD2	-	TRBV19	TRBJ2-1	CASKLAGVNEQFF	TGTGCCAGTAAACTAGCGGGAGTCAATGAGCAGTTCTTC
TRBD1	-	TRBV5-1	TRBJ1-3	CASSPHVGQGRNTIYF	TGCGCCAGCAGCCCCCACGTCGGACAGGGCCGTAACACCATATATTTT